A selection of T cell receptor beta chains follows, all from one sample in a study of T cell responses to AZD1222 COVID-19 vaccine. Repertoires were generated with immunoSEQ multiplex PCR, while TCRdb's copy carries only in-frame clones and drops some. The sample yields approximately 120,000 clones, about 79% seen once. This material consisted of peripheral blood, taken 28 days after the second AZD1222 dose. These receptors were obtained from an adult who received the AZD1222 COVID-19 vaccine. Both conserved end residues are part of each CDR3. The D gene is left open where the match is weak. Clone sizes are given selectively: once, few, many, or a class where the clone is expanded.

D,V,size,J,DNA,CDR3
.,TRBV5-5,.,TRBJ1-6,TGTGCCAGCAGCTTGGGCCAGCCTCTTGCTTCACCCCTCCACTTT,CASSLGQPLASPLHF
TRBD1,TRBV7-2,.,TRBJ1-5,TGTGCCAGCAGCTCATATATGGACAGGTTGGGTCAGCCCCAGCATTTT,CASSSYMDRLGQPQHF
.,TRBV6-5,.,TRBJ1-5,TGTGCCACCCAGAGAAAACAGGGTGACTATCAGCCCCAGCATTTT,CATQRKQGDYQPQHF
.,TRBV24-1,.,TRBJ2-3,TGTGCCACCAGTGGTGAAGGGCCAAGCACAGATACGCAGTATTTT,CATSGEGPSTDTQYF
.,TRBV11-1,.,TRBJ1-2,TGTGCCAGCAGCTTACAGGTCGATGGCTACACCTTC,CASSLQVDGYTF
.,TRBV7-2,.,TRBJ1-4,TGTGCCAGCAGCCGTAGGGGAAGAGAAAAACTGTTTTTT,CASSRRGREKLFF
.,TRBV6-1,.,TRBJ1-2,TGTGCCAGCAGTGACCTAACCCTCGCCCGGGGCTACACCTTC,CASSDLTLARGYTF
.,TRBV5-1,.,TRBJ1-3,TGCGCCAGCGGGTCGGGCGAGGGAAACACCATATATTTT,CASGSGEGNTIYF
.,TRBV5-5,.,TRBJ1-3,TGTGCCAGCTCCCGGGGGGAGAGTGGAAACACCATATATTTT,CASSRGESGNTIYF
.,TRBV7-9,.,TRBJ2-3,TGTGCCAGCAGCTTTACGGGGTCCGGAGATACGCAGTATTTT,CASSFTGSGDTQYF
.,TRBV28,once,TRBJ2-7,TGTGCCAGCAGTGGCTCCGTTCACGAGCAGTACTTC,CASSGSVHEQYF
.,TRBV7-3,few,TRBJ2-3,TGTGCCAGCAGCCAAAGCGGGTCCTACACAGATACGCAGTATTTT,CASSQSGSYTDTQYF
.,TRBV21-1,.,TRBJ2-4,TGTGCCAGCAGGGGCGGGTGGGCGAAAAAAGCCAAAAACATTCAGTACTTC,CASRGGWAKKAKNIQYF
TRBD2,TRBV6-2/TRBV6-3,.,TRBJ2-5,TGTGCCAGCAGTTACTCGAGCGGGGACTACCAAGAGACCCAGTACTTC,CASSYSSGDYQETQYF
.,TRBV4-3,.,TRBJ1-1,TGCGCCAGCAGCCAAGGACGGGAAACTGAAGCTTTCTTT,CASSQGRETEAFF
.,TRBV12-3/TRBV12-4,.,TRBJ1-1,TGTGCCAGCAGTCTACGGGCCGCTGAAGCTTTCTTT,CASSLRAAEAFF
.,TRBV9,.,TRBJ2-3,TGTGCCAGCACCATCGGGCCTCGGGGCACAGATACGCAGTATTTT,CASTIGPRGTDTQYF
TRBD1,TRBV6-5,.,TRBJ1-5,TGTGCCAGCAGTTACACTACAGGGGGCCAGCCCCAGCATTTT,CASSYTTGGQPQHF
.,TRBV6-4,.,TRBJ1-6,TGTGCCAGCAGTGAATGGGGCGGATCACCCCTCCACTTT,CASSEWGGSPLHF
TRBD2,TRBV5-3,.,TRBJ2-5,TGTGCCAGAAGCCTTAGCGGGGAGGGGAGTGGGGAGACCCAGTACTTC,CARSLSGEGSGETQYF
.,TRBV3-1/TRBV3-2,.,TRBJ1-3,TGTGCCAGCAGCCAAGAAAGCTCTGGAAACACCATATATTTT,CASSQESSGNTIYF
TRBD2,TRBV13,once,TRBJ2-3,TGTGCCAGCAGCCCCTATAGCGGGGGAGGCGATACGCAGTATTTT,CASSPYSGGGDTQYF
TRBD1,TRBV5-5,.,TRBJ2-7,TGTGCCAGCAGCTTGGCACAGGGGACCCACTACGAGCAGTACTTC,CASSLAQGTHYEQYF
TRBD1,TRBV6-2/TRBV6-3,.,TRBJ1-5,TGTGCCAGCAGTTACTTTGGACAGGGAAATCAGCCCCAGCATTTT,CASSYFGQGNQPQHF
TRBD1,TRBV7-9,.,TRBJ1-2,TGTGCCAGCAGCCCTCGGACAGGGGTGGACTATGGCTACACCTTC,CASSPRTGVDYGYTF
.,TRBV10-2,.,TRBJ1-5,TGCGCCAGCAGTGAGTTCCAGAGTGGCAATCAGCCCCAGCATTTT,CASSEFQSGNQPQHF
.,TRBV7-2,.,TRBJ2-6,TGTGCCAGCAGCTTAGGGGTGGGTGGGGCCAACGTCCTGACTTTC,CASSLGVGGANVLTF
TRBD1,TRBV28,once,TRBJ2-3,TGTGCCAGCAGTCCCCGGGACAGTAGCACAGATACGCAGTATTTT,CASSPRDSSTDTQYF
.,TRBV2,.,TRBJ2-7,TGTGCCAGCTATACCCCTGGGCCAGAGTCGCAGTACTTC,CASYTPGPESQYF
TRBD1,TRBV28,.,TRBJ1-2,TGTGCCAGCAAACTAGCCGGGACAGGGGATGGCTACACCTTC,CASKLAGTGDGYTF
.,TRBV7-6,.,TRBJ1-2,TGTGCCAGCAGCCTGGGGGCCCACTATGGCTACACCTTC,CASSLGAHYGYTF
.,TRBV18,.,TRBJ2-5,TGTGCCAGCTCACCCCCGACTAGTGTCGAGACCCAGTACTTC,CASSPPTSVETQYF
.,TRBV7-2,.,TRBJ2-3,TGTGCCAGCAGCCCCGATGGGGGTTTGACAGATACGCAGTATTTT,CASSPDGGLTDTQYF
TRBD1,TRBV28,.,TRBJ1-4,TGTGCCAGCAGTTTAATTGCCGGGACAGGAAATGAAAAACTGTTTTTT,CASSLIAGTGNEKLFF
TRBD1,TRBV30,.,TRBJ1-6,TGTGCCTGGAGGCAGGACAGGGGTCCCAATTCACCCCTCCACTTT,CAWRQDRGPNSPLHF
.,TRBV30,few,TRBJ1-1,TGTGCCTGGAGTGTGGGCTCGCATCGTGACACTGAAGCTTTCTTT,CAWSVGSHRDTEAFF